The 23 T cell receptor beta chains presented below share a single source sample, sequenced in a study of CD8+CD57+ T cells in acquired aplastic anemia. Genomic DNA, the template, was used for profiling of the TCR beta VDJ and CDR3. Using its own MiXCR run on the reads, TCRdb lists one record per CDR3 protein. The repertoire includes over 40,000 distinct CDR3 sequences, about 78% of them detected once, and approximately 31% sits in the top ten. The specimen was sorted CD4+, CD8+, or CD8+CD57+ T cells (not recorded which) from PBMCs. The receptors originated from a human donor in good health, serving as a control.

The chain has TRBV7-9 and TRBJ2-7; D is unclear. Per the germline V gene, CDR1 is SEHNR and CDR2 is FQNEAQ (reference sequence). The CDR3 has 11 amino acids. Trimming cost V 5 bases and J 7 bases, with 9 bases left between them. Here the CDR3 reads CASSPVGEQYF. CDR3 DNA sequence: TGTGCCAGCAGCCCCGTGGGGGAGCAGTACTTC.

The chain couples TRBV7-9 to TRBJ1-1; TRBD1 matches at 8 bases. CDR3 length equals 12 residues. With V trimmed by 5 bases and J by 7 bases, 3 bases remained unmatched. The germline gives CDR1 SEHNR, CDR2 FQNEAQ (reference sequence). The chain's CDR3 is CASSRQGFEAFF. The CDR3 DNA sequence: TGTGCCAGCAGCCGACAGGGGTTTGAAGCTTTCTTT.

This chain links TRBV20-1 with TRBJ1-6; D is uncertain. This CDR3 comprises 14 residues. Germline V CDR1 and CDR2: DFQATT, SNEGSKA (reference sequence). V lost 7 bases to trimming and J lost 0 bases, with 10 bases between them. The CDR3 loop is CSVRGSSYNSPLHF. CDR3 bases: TGCAGTGTCCGGGGAAGCTCCTATAATTCACCCCTCCACTTT.

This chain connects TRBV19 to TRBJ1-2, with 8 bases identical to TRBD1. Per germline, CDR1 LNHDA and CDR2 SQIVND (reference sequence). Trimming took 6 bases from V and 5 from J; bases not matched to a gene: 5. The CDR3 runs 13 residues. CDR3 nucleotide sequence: TGTGCCAGTAGATTGGACAGGGATTATGGCTACACCTTC. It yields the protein CASRLDRDYGYTF.

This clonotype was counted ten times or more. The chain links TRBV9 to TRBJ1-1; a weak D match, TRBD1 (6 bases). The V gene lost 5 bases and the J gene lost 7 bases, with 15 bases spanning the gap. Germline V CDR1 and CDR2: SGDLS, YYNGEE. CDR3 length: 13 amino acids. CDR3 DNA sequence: TGTGCCAGCAGTGACATGACAGGTGGTGAAGCTTTCTTT. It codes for CASSDMTGGEAFF.

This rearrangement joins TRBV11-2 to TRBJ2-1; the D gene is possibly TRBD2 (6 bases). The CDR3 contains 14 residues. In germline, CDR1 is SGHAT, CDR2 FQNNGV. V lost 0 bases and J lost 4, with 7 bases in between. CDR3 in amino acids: CASSLDLAYNEQFF. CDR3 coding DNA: TGTGCCAGCAGCTTAGACCTAGCGTACAATGAGCAGTTCTTC.

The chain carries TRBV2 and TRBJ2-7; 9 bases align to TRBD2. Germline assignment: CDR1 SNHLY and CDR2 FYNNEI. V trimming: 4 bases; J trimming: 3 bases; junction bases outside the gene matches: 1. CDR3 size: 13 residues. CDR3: CASSGTSDYEQYF. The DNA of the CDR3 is TGTGCCAGCAGTGGGACTAGCGACTACGAGCAGTACTTC.

CDR3 coding DNA: TGCAGCGGGGGGACAGGGGGCGATGCTTTCTTT. It yields the protein CSGGTGGDAFF. The chain recombines TRBV29-1 with TRBJ1-1; 12 nucleotides match TRBD1. With 7 bases clipped from V and 11 bases from J, the junction kept 5 bases outside the gene matches. The CDR3 has 11 amino acids. Germline V gene sequence: CDR1 SQVTM, CDR2 ANQGSEA. Full variable domain (outside the CDR3, taken from reference TRBV29-1 and TRBJ1-1): SAVISQKPSRDICQRGTSLTIQCQVDSQVTMMFWYRQQPGQSLTLIATANQGSEATYESGFVIDKFPISRPNLTFSTLTVSNMSPEDSSIYLCSGGTGGDAFFGQGTRLTVV.

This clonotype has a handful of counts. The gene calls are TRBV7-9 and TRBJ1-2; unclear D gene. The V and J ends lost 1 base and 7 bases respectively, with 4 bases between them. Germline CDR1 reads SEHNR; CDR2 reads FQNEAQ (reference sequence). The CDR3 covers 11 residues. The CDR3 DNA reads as TGTGCCAGCAGCTTAGAGCGTGGCTACACCTTC. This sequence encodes CASSLERGYTF.

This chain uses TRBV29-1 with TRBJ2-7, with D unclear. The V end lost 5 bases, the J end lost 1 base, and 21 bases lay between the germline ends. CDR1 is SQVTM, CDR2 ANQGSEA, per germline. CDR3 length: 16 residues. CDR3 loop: CSVREKPRLGSYEQYF. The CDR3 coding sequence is TGCAGCGTTCGCGAAAAACCCCGCTTGGGTTCCTACGAGCAGTACTTC.

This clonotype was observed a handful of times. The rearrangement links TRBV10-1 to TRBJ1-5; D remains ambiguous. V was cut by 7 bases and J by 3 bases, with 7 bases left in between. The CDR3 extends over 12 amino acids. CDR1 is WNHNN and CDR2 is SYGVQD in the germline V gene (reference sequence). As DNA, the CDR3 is TGCGCCAGCATAGATTTCAATCAGCCCCAGCATTTT. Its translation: CASIDFNQPQHF.

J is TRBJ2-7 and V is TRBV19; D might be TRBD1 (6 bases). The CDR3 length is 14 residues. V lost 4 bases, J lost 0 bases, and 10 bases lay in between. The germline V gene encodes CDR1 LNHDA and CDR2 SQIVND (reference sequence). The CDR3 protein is CASSRQVSSYEQYF. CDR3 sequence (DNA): TGTGCCAGTAGTAGACAGGTTAGCTCCTACGAGCAGTACTTC.

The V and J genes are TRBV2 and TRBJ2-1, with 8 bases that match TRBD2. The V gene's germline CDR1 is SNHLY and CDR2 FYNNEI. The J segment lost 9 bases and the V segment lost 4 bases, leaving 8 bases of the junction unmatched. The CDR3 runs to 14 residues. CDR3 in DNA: TGTGCCAGCAGTGCTGCGAGCGGGGGCAGTGAGCAGTTCTTC. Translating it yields CASSAASGGSEQFF.

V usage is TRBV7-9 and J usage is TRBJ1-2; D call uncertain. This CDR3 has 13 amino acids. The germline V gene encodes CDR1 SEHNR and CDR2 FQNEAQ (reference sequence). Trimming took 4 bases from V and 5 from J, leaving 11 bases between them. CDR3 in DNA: TGTGCCAGCAGCTCAACAGTGGGGTATGGCTACACCTTC. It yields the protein CASSSTVGYGYTF.

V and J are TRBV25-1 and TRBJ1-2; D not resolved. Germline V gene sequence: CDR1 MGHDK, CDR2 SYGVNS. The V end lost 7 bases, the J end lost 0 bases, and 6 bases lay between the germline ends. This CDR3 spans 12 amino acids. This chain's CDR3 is CASMEANYGYTF. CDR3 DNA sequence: TGTGCCAGCATGGAAGCTAACTATGGCTACACCTTC.

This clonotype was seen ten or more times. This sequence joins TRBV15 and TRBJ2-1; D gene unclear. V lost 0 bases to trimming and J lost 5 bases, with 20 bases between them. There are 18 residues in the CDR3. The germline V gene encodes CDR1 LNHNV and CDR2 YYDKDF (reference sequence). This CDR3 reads CATSREAPLVKVNNEQFF. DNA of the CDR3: TGTGCCACCAGCAGAGAGGCCCCTCTAGTTAAGGTCAACAATGAGCAGTTCTTC.

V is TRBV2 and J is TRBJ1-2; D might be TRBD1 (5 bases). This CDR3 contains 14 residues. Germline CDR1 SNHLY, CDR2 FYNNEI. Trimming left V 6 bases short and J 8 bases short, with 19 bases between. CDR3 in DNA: TGTGCCAGCAGGGACACCGGGACCGGGCAGGGCTACACCTTC. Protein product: CASRDTGTGQGYTF.

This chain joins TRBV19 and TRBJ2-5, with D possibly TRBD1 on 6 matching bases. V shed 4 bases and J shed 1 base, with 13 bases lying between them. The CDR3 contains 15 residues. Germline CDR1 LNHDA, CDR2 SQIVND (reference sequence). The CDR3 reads CASSKLLDSQETQYF. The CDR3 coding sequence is TGTGCCAGTAGTAAACTACTGGACAGCCAAGAGACCCAGTACTTC.

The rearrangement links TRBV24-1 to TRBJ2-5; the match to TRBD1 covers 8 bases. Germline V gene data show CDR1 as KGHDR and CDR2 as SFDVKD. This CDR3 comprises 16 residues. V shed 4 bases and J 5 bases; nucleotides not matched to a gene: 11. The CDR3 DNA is TGTGCCACCAGTGACCGTGACAGGGGTTCTCGGGAGACCCAGTACTTC. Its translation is CATSDRDRGSRETQYF.

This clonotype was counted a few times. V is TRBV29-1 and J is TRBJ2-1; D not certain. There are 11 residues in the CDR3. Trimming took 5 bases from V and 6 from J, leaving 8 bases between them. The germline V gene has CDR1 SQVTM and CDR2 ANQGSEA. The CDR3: CSVRTGNEQFF. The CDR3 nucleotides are TGCAGCGTTCGGACGGGCAATGAGCAGTTCTTC.

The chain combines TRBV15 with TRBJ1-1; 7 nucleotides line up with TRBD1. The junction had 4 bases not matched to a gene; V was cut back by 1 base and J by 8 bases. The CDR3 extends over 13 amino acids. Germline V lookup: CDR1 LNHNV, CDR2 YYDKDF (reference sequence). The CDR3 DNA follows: TGTGCCACCAGCAGAGGACAGGGAAGCGAAGCTTTCTTT. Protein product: CATSRGQGSEAFF. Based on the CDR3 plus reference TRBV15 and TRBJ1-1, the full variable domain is DAMVIQNPRYQVTQFGKPVTLSCSQTLNHNVMYWYQQKSSQAPKLLFHYYDKDFNNEADTPDNFQSRRPNTSFCFLDIRSPGLGDTAMYLCATSRGQGSEAFFGQGTRLTVV.

The CDR3 sequence: CASSAQGSEKLFF. CDR3 DNA: TGTGCCAGCAGCGCTCAGGGGAGTGAAAAACTGTTTTTT. This chain links TRBV7-9 with TRBJ1-4, with D maybe TRBD1 (6 bases). Trimming stripped 5 bases from V and 7 bases from J, with 11 bases between. There are 13 residues in the CDR3. Germline CDR1 SEHNR, CDR2 FQNEAQ (reference sequence).

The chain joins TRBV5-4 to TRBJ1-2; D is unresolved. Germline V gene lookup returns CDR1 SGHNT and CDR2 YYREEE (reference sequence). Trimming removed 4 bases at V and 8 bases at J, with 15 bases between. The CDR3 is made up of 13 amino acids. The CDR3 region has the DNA TGTGCCAGCAGCCAAGACACATCGGGGGGCTACACCTTC. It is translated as CASSQDTSGGYTF.